The clone carrying this T cell receptor (beta chain) was recorded only once. One end of the junction is discordant with germline, which a read error may explain. This sample is part of a study of technical replicates of blood from a few donors. Germline assignment: CDR1 SGHTA and CDR2 FQGNSA. The CDR3 totals 12 residues. Repertoires were generated with immunoSEQ multiplex PCR, while TCRdb's copy carries only in-frame clones and drops some. The table lists 60,000 to 65,000 clones, about 91% of them singletons. The chain joins TRBV7-2 to TRBJ2-7, with 9 bases lining up with TRBD2. This clonotype was obtained from a human donor in good health. Some clones in this sample may be carry-over from other donors' samples. The sequenced material came from PBMCs. The CDR3 DNA is TGTGCCAGCAGCTTAGCGGGACTAGCTTATATCTTC. Residues: CASSLAGLAYIF.